The present TCR beta chain was sequenced within a study of T cell clonotyping in hematopoietic cell transplantation. This clone has just one count. As to time point: recipient sample about 28 days before transplant, after cytoreduction. This table comes from immunoSEQ multiplex PCR, and its TCRdb copy is limited to in-frame clones, with some not included. This sample yields 20,000 to 30,000 clones, of which roughly 84% are seen a single time; 24% belongs to the top ten. Germline values: CDR1 LNHDA, CDR2 SQIVND (reference sequence). The junction had 9 bases not matched to a gene; V was cut back by 9 bases and J by 3 bases. This CDR3 region has 15 residues.

The V gene is TRBV19, the J gene TRBJ2-2, with 8 positions matching TRBD2. Specimen: peripheral blood mononuclear cells, collected before stem cell transplant. This TCR derives from a woman aged 60 to 75 with acute myeloid leukemia. Some clones in this sample may be carry-over from other donors' samples. CDR3 DNA: TGTGCCAGCAGAGCGGGGGCGATAGACACCGGGGAGCTGTTTTTT. It encodes CASRAGAIDTGELFF.